Below, 25 T cell receptor beta chains from the same sample are listed, as sequenced in a study of shared clonotypes between healthy human individuals. Using immunoSEQ multiplex PCR, the repertoire was profiled, and TCRdb retains in-frame clones only, with some absent. The sample includes under 600,000 clones, 95% to 98% of them seen just once. Naive CD8 cells lacked CD45RO and underwent positive selection for CCR7, leaving out terminally differentiated effector memory CD45RA+ cells. Source material: naive CD8+ T cells sorted from blood. These receptors were taken from a man younger than 45 in good health.

The chain employs TRBV29-1 and TRBJ1-1, with D perhaps TRBD1 (5 bases). The germline V gene has CDR1 SQVTM and CDR2 ANQGSEA. Trimming took 1 base from V and 6 from J, leaving 9 bases between them. The CDR3 is 12 amino acids. CDR3 region: CSVEGAGPEAFF. The CDR3 bases are TGCAGCGTTGAAGGGGCGGGGCCTGAAGCTTTCTTT.

The chain has TRBV19 and TRBJ2-7; TRBD2 is a possible D gene (5 bases). V lost 3 bases and J 1 base, leaving 16 bases between the germline ends. The CDR3 covers 16 residues. CDR1 is LNHDA, CDR2 SQIVND, per germline (reference sequence). The CDR3 reads CASSIPLGSASYEQYF. CDR3 DNA sequence: TGTGCCAGTAGTATCCCACTAGGGAGTGCGTCCTACGAGCAGTACTTC.

The chain has TRBV27 and TRBJ2-3; the D gene is possibly TRBD2 (6 bases). CDR3 size: 13 residues. Germline loops: CDR1 MNHEY, CDR2 SMNVEV (reference sequence). Trimming removed 6 bases from V and 2 bases from J, with 9 bases in between. DNA for the CDR3: TGTGCCAGCAGAGCGGGTTACACAGATACGCAGTATTTT. This codes for CASRAGYTDTQYF.

The count of this clone is one. Other DNA sequences in the same sample also yield this CDR3. The chain links TRBV5-1 to TRBJ2-7; no clear D gene. V lost 0 bases to trimming and J lost 7 bases, with 11 bases between them. This CDR3 has 13 amino acids. Looked up from germline, CDR1 is SGHRS and CDR2 is YFSETQ. CDR3 bases: TGCGCCAGCAGCTTGGCCGGGTCTTATGAGCAGTACTTC. Its protein is CASSLAGSYEQYF.

The chain carries TRBV11-2 and TRBJ2-7; D tentatively fits TRBD1 or TRBD2 (5 bases each). This CDR3 is 13 amino acids long. Between the trimmed V and J ends, which lost 4 bases and 3 bases, there was a span of 10 bases. Germline V CDR1 and CDR2: SGHAT, FQNNGV. The CDR3 protein is CASSWDASYEQYF. CDR3 bases: TGTGCCAGCAGCTGGGACGCCAGCTACGAGCAGTACTTC.

The chain couples TRBV9 to TRBJ2-3; D uncertain. Germline V CDR1 and CDR2: SGDLS, YYNGEE. The V end lost 1 base, the J end lost 2 bases, and 11 bases lay between the germline ends. The CDR3 contains 15 residues. This CDR3 reads CASSVSGTDTDTQYF. CDR3 coding DNA: TGTGCCAGCAGCGTATCGGGCACCGACACAGATACGCAGTATTTT.

This chain's CDR3 is CASSSVQAGELFF. CDR3 in DNA: TGTGCCAGCAGCTCGGTCCAGGCCGGGGAGCTGTTTTTT. V usage is TRBV13 and J usage is TRBJ2-2; D uncertain. The V end lost 4 bases, the J end lost 6 bases, and 9 bases lay between the germline ends. The CDR3 consists of 13 residues. Germline lookup yields CDR1 PRHDT and CDR2 FYEKMQ (reference sequence).

This chain connects TRBV27 to TRBJ2-3; 12 nucleotides agree with TRBD2. Germline assignment: CDR1 MNHEY and CDR2 SMNVEV (reference sequence). Unmatched junction bases numbered 5, after V lost 3 bases and J lost 1 base. This CDR3 region has 17 residues. The CDR3 DNA is TGTGCCAGCAGTTTGACTAGCGGGAGTATCGGCACAGATACGCAGTATTTT. Translating gives CASSLTSGSIGTDTQYF.

V usage is TRBV27 and J usage is TRBJ2-7, with 7 bases fitting TRBD1. The germline V gene encodes CDR1 MNHEY and CDR2 SMNVEV (reference sequence). This CDR3 is built from 13 residues. J gave up 7 bases and V 3 bases, and 6 bases lay outside the gene matches. As DNA, the CDR3 is TGTGCCAGCAGTTTTTCGACAGGGCGTGAGCAGTACTTC. This sequence encodes CASSFSTGREQYF.

This chain joins TRBV9 and TRBJ1-5; D might be TRBD1 (6 bases). CDR1 SGDLS and CDR2 YYNGEE come from the germline V gene. Trimming took 6 bases from V and 5 from J, leaving 18 bases between them. This CDR3 comprises 15 residues. The CDR3, as DNA: TGTGCCAGCAACCCAACGGGGGGGGCCTATCAGCCCCAGCATTTT. Translating it yields CASNPTGGAYQPQHF.

CDR3 sequence reads: CASSYLIAGGRDEQFF. Written as DNA, the CDR3 is TGTGCCAGCAGTTACTTAATAGCGGGAGGTAGAGATGAGCAGTTCTTC. The V and J genes are TRBV6-6 and TRBJ2-1, with 10 bases fitting TRBD2. This CDR3 contains 16 residues. V lost 1 base to trimming and J lost 8 bases; unmatched junction nucleotides: 8. Looked up from germline, CDR1 is MNHNY and CDR2 is SVGAGI (reference sequence).

The chain carries TRBV28 and TRBJ2-1; 7 nucleotides agree with TRBD1. The ends lost 8 bases at V and 6 bases at J; junction bases unmatched: 7. CDR3 length equals 13 residues. Germline loops: CDR1 MDHEN, CDR2 SYDVKM. The CDR3 loop is CASDETGSNEQFF. As DNA, the CDR3 is TGTGCCAGCGATGAGACAGGGAGCAATGAGCAGTTCTTC.

This chain joins TRBV14 and TRBJ1-2; D is perhaps TRBD1 (5 bases). This CDR3 region has 14 residues. V lost 4 bases, J lost 4 bases, and 13 bases lay in between. Germline values: CDR1 SGHDN, CDR2 FVKESK. CDR3 loop: CASSRGTGVYGYTF. The CDR3 region has the DNA TGTGCCAGCAGCCGTGGGACTGGGGTCTATGGCTACACCTTC.

This clone was seen once. The genes are TRBV13 and TRBJ1-1, with TRBD1 matching over 7 bases. This CDR3 region has 13 residues. Germline V gene lookup returns CDR1 PRHDT and CDR2 FYEKMQ (reference sequence). The V and J ends lost 6 bases and 1 base, in that order; junction bases with no gene match: 2. CDR3 protein: CASSGQANTEAFF. The CDR3, as DNA: TGTGCCAGCAGTGGACAGGCGAACACTGAAGCTTTCTTT.

This clone has only one observation. The chain employs TRBV5-4 and TRBJ2-7; 8 bases agree with TRBD2. The ends lost 3 bases at V and 5 bases at J; junction bases unmatched: 10. The CDR3 covers 15 residues. Germline V gene data show CDR1 as SGHNT and CDR2 as YYREEE (reference sequence). The CDR3 is CASSWGSGRRDEQYF. In DNA, the CDR3 is TGTGCCAGCAGCTGGGGGAGCGGGAGACGCGACGAGCAGTACTTC. The full variable domain, rest sourced from reference TRBV5-4 and TRBJ2-7, is ETGVTQSPTHLIKTRGQQVTLRCSSQSGHNTVSWYQQALGQGPQFIFQYYREEENGRGNFPPRFSGLQFPNYSSELNVNALELDDSALYLCASSWGSGRRDEQYFGPGTRLTVT.

Notes on this clone: Different DNA sequences within this sample yield the same CDR3. This chain links TRBV27 with TRBJ2-7; 8 nucleotides line up with TRBD2. This CDR3 contains 14 residues. V was clipped by 3 bases and J by 3 bases; unmatched bases: 4. Germline V CDR1 and CDR2: MNHEY, SMNVEV (reference sequence). Here the CDR3 DNA reads TGTGCCAGCAGTTTGGCGGGAGGTGGCTACGAGCAGTACTTC. As protein: CASSLAGGGYEQYF.

A single count supports this clone. The J gene is TRBJ1-5, the V gene TRBV11-2; TRBD1 agrees at 7 bases. J was trimmed by 5 bases and V by 1 base; bases with no gene match: 17. Germline loops: CDR1 SGHAT, CDR2 FQNNGV. The CDR3 contains 19 residues. CDR3 residues: CASSLGETGPIVVDQPQHF. The CDR3 DNA is TGTGCCAGCAGCTTAGGGGAGACAGGGCCGATAGTAGTGGATCAGCCCCAGCATTTT. The full variable domain, rest sourced from reference TRBV11-2 and TRBJ1-5, is EAGVAQSPRYKIIEKRQSVAFWCNPISGHATLYWYQQILGQGPKLLIQFQNNGVVDDSQLPKDRFSAERLKGVDSTLKIQPAKLEDSAVYLCASSLGETGPIVVDQPQHFGDGTRLSIL.

This chain joins TRBV18 and TRBJ1-1, with unresolved D. The CDR3 is 13 residues long. CDR1 and CDR2 from the germline V gene are KGHSH and LQKENI. The ends were cut back, 4 bases at V and 1 base at J, with 7 bases in the middle. CDR3 sequence (DNA): TGTGCCAGCTCACTCCGGGGGAACACTGAAGCTTTCTTT. Protein sequence: CASSLRGNTEAFF.

The chain couples TRBV5-3 to TRBJ2-7; the D is unclear. TRBV5-3 falls under the ORF class, with uncertain function. This CDR3 spans 15 amino acids. V lost 1 base and J lost 1, with 12 bases in between. In nucleotides, the CDR3 is TGTGCCAGAAGCTTGATCACTACCCCTTCCTACGAGCAGTACTTC. Its translation is CARSLITTPSYEQYF.

This chain uses TRBV13 with TRBJ2-2; D possibly corresponds to TRBD2 (6 bases). This CDR3 region has 14 residues. CDR1 PRHDT and CDR2 FYEKMQ come from the germline V gene (reference sequence). Trimming left V 3 bases short and J 1 base short, with 6 bases between. The CDR3 coding sequence is TGTGCCAGCAGCTTCGGGGGGAACACCGGGGAGCTGTTTTTT. As protein: CASSFGGNTGELFF.

The rearrangement uses TRBV7-9 and TRBJ2-2, with D maybe TRBD1 (5 bases). Germline V CDR1 and CDR2: SEHNR, FQNEAQ (reference sequence). Trimming removed 7 bases from V and 4 bases from J, with 16 bases in between. There are 15 residues in the CDR3. The CDR3 DNA reads as TGTGCCAGCATGGAACAAGACAGACTCACCGGGGAGCTGTTTTTT. Its protein is CASMEQDRLTGELFF.

The chain uses TRBV19 and TRBJ2-7; 7 bases agree with TRBD2. V shed 6 bases, J shed 6 bases, and the junction held 8 bases outside the gene matches. The germline V gene has CDR1 LNHDA and CDR2 SQIVND (reference sequence). The CDR3 is 13 amino acids. Here the CDR3 reads CASRVAGEIEQYF. CDR3 coding DNA: TGTGCCAGTAGAGTCGCGGGAGAAATCGAGCAGTACTTC. The full variable domain, in which reference TRBV19 and TRBJ2-7 provide the parts outside the CDR3, is DGGITQSPKYLFRKEGQNVTLSCEQNLNHDAMYWYRQDPGQGLRLIYYSQIVNDFQKGDIAEGYSVSREKKESFPLTVTSAQKNPTAFYLCASRVAGEIEQYFGPGTRLTVT.

V usage is TRBV19 and J usage is TRBJ1-5; 8 bases match TRBD1. Per germline, CDR1 LNHDA and CDR2 SQIVND (reference sequence). V trimming: 9 bases; J trimming: 6 bases; junction bases outside the gene matches: 13. The CDR3 has 15 residues. The CDR3 coding sequence is TGTGCCAGCCGGGACAGGCCCCTAGTGGGTCAGCCCCAGCATTTT. Translation gives CASRDRPLVGQPQHF.

V is TRBV11-2 and J is TRBJ2-1; 11 bases align to TRBD2. The CDR3 is made up of 17 amino acids. Trimming cost V 5 bases and J 3 bases; bases outside gene matches: 9. Germline V lookup: CDR1 SGHAT, CDR2 FQNNGV. CDR3 protein: CASSPIPGLAVYNEQFF. CDR3 DNA: TGTGCCAGCAGCCCCATTCCGGGACTAGCGGTCTACAATGAGCAGTTCTTC.

The chain has TRBV27 and TRBJ2-7; D is uncertain. Per the germline V gene, CDR1 is MNHEY and CDR2 is SMNVEV (reference sequence). The ends were cut back, 6 bases at V and 2 bases at J, with 11 bases in the middle. The CDR3 is 13 amino acids. CDR3 loop: CASSLNGPYEQYF. The CDR3 bases are TGTGCCAGCAGCCTGAATGGCCCCTACGAGCAGTACTTC.